A selection of T cell receptor beta chains follows, all from one sample in a study of Ad26.COV2.S vaccination and SARS-CoV-2 variants. Sequencing used immunoSEQ multiplex PCR; TCRdb keeps in-frame clones, though not all of them. Altogether approximately 300,000 clones are present, about 85% being singletons, with the ten largest covering around 2%. Sequenced here: peripheral blood, sampled in a trial of Ad26.COV2.S vaccine versus placebo. The receptors come from a person aged 18-60 years who received the Ad26.COV2.S COVID-19 vaccine or a placebo. Each CDR3 is given with its conserved first and last residue. The D gene is left open where the match is weak. Clone size, where shown, is once, few, many, or a class for clones that have expanded.

>TRBJ2-7|TRBV29-1|.|.
TGCAGGTGGCACGGCCGAAAGGAGCAGTACTTC
CRWHGRKEQYF
>TRBJ2-7|TRBV4-1|.|few
TGCGCCAGCAGCCAAGAGTGGGGGCGGATCGAGCAGTACTTC
CASSQEWGRIEQYF
>TRBJ2-3|TRBV5-6|TRBD2|.
TGTGCCAGCAGCTTGCCTTCCCTAGCGGGGGGGCCGGTCACAGATACGCAGTATTTT
CASSLPSLAGGPVTDTQYF
>TRBJ2-5|TRBV10-3|TRBD2|.
TGTGCCATCATGGCTAGCGGGGGGAGTCTCCAAGAGACCCAGTACTTC
CAIMASGGSLQETQYF
>TRBJ1-6|TRBV6-5|.|.
TGTGCCAGCAGCCCCTACATGGCCGGTAATTCACCCCTCCACTTT
CASSPYMAGNSPLHF
>TRBJ1-5|TRBV15|.|.
TGTGCCACCAGCGTCGACGGTGGCAATCAGCCCCAGCATTTT
CATSVDGGNQPQHF
>TRBJ2-2|TRBV6-5|.|.
TGTGCCACCAACATAGGGGGGCCGAACACCGGGGAGCTGTTTTTT
CATNIGGPNTGELFF
>TRBJ2-5|TRBV4-1|TRBD2|.
TGCGCCAGCAGCCGTAGCGGGGGGGCAGGGGAGACCCAGTACTTC
CASSRSGGAGETQYF
>TRBJ2-1|TRBV10-2|TRBD2|.
TGCGCCAGCAGTGAACCTCCGGGACTAGCGAACTACAATGAGCAGTTCTTC
CASSEPPGLANYNEQFF
>TRBJ2-1|TRBV9|TRBD1|.
TGTGCCAGCAGCGTAGGCGGGACAGGGGGTAGATATGAGCAGTTCTTC
CASSVGGTGGRYEQFF
>TRBJ2-2|TRBV5-1|TRBD1|.
TGCGCCAGCAGCTCGGCAGGGGGTACCGGGGAGCTGTTTTTT
CASSSAGGTGELFF
>TRBJ1-6|TRBV28|.|.
TGTGCCAGCAGTACAGACAGGTTATATAATTCACCCCTCCACTTT
CASSTDRLYNSPLHF
>TRBJ2-3|TRBV19|TRBD2|.
TGTGCCAGTAGTATTGGACCGCGGGAGGGGGATACGCAGTATTTT
CASSIGPREGDTQYF
>TRBJ1-3|TRBV9|.|.
TGTGCCAGCAGCGTAGAGGCAGGGCCTTTTTTAACGAGCTCTGGAAACACCATATATTTT
CASSVEAGPFLTSSGNTIYF
>TRBJ1-4|TRBV27|.|.
TGTGCCAGCAGTCCCCGTCCCGATGAAAAACTGTTTTTT
CASSPRPDEKLFF